The sequence of this TCR beta chain was determined in a study of T cell repertoires in cytomegalovirus infection. Turning to the study itself: A matching HLA type, together with CMV infection, was signaled by public TCR beta signatures.

This CDR3 region has 19 residues. Germline CDR1 reads KGHDR; CDR2 reads SFDVKD. V shed 7 bases, J shed 0 bases, and the junction held 10 bases outside the gene matches. TCRdb re-called the reads with MiXCR, one entry per CDR3 protein. The data contain about 530,000 distinct CDR3 sequences, about 26% of them singletons. The sequence came from a human donor in good health (CMV status not recorded). Some clones in this sample may be carry-over from other donors' samples. The rearrangement links TRBV24-1 to TRBJ2-1, with 14 bases that match TRBD2. The specimen sequenced was PBMCs. The CDR3 loop is CATRWTSGRWSYSYNEQFF. The CDR3 bases are TGTGCCACCAGGTGGACTAGCGGGAGGTGGTCCTACTCCTACAATGAGCAGTTCTTC.